These 23 T cell receptor beta chains share one sample of origin, sequenced in a study of breast tumors, draining lymph nodes, adjacent tissues. Breast cancer patients provided tissue from their axillary draining lymph nodes. Each CDR3 protein is one row after TCRdb ran MiXCR on the multiplex PCR reads. The sample has about 300,000 distinct CDR3 sequences; 30% are singletons. Sequenced material: axillary lymph node tissue. The origin of the receptors is a female donor with breast cancer. Some clones in this sample may be carry-over from other donors' samples.

This clonotype came up many times. This sequence joins TRBV20-1 and TRBJ2-3; D is unresolved. Germline V gives CDR1 DFQATT, CDR2 SNEGSKA (reference sequence). The CDR3 covers 11 residues. V was shortened by 4 bases and J by 5 bases, with 7 bases between the two germline ends. The CDR3 loop reads CSAIWQDTQYF. For the CDR3, the DNA is TGCAGTGCTATCTGGCAAGATACGCAGTATTTT.

This clonotype was recorded many times. The chain couples TRBV12-3 or TRBV12-4 to TRBJ2-3; weak D call: TRBD2 (6 bases). The V and J ends lost 4 bases and 5 bases respectively, with 19 bases between them. This CDR3 is 16 amino acids long. CDR3 bases: TGTGCCAGCAGTTCCCCTGGGGGAGAGGGAGGAGATACGCAGTATTTT. This codes for CASSSPGGEGGDTQYF.

Details on this clonotype: Sequence at one end of the junction differs from germline and may be a read error. The chain couples TRBV7-2 to TRBJ1-2; TRBD1 matches at 10 bases. CDR1 and CDR2 (germline): SGHTA, FQGNSA. This CDR3 has 16 residues. CDR3 amino acids: CASSSLRDRGPCGDTF. The CDR3 DNA follows: TGTGCCAGCAGCTCGCTCCGGGACAGGGGTCCTTGTGGCGACACCTTC.

This clonotype was counted ten times or more. This rearrangement joins TRBV4-2 to TRBJ2-3; the match to TRBD2 covers 15 bases. The CDR3 runs 14 residues. V dropped 8 bases and J dropped 7; count of bases not matched to a gene: 4. CDR1 and CDR2 from the germline V gene are LGHNA and YNFKEQ. In nucleotides, the CDR3 is TGTGCCAGCGGACTAGCGGGAGGGCCAAATACGCAGTATTTT. Protein: CASGLAGGPNTQYF.

This clonotype appeared many times. V gene TRBV10-1 combines with J gene TRBJ2-5, with a weak D call TRBD1 (5 bases). Trimming took 5 bases from V and 5 from J, leaving 27 bases between them. Germline V lookup: CDR1 WNHNN, CDR2 SYGVQD (reference sequence). The CDR3 is 18 residues long. CDR3 in DNA: TGCGCCAGCAGTACTGGTGCGAAAGGGCAGGGCCGAAGGGAGACCCAGTACTTC. Residues: CASSTGAKGQGRRETQYF.

This clonotype has at least ten counts. The V call is TRBV11-3, the J call TRBJ2-3; D not certain. Trimming stripped 1 base from V and 2 bases from J, with 7 bases between. The CDR3 covers 14 residues. Germline CDR1 reads SGHNT; CDR2 reads YENEEA. CDR3 loop: CASSLGASTDTQYF. The DNA of the CDR3 is TGTGCCAGCAGCTTAGGGGCCTCCACAGATACGCAGTATTTT.

A word on this clonotype: One junction end does not reproduce the germline sequence, and a read error may be involved. J is TRBJ2-6 and V is TRBV7-7; TRBD2 matches at 8 bases. Germline CDR1 reads SSHAT; CDR2 reads FNYEAQ (reference sequence). The CDR3 sequence is 13 residues long. The CDR3 reads CASSLGTSNVLTF. The CDR3 nucleotides are TGTGCTAGCAGCTTAGGGACTAGCAACGTCCTGACTTTC.

This clonotype was counted many times. The V gene is TRBV9, the J gene TRBJ2-7; 10 nucleotides align to TRBD2. The J segment lost 3 bases and the V segment lost 0 bases, leaving 3 bases of the junction unmatched. The CDR3 is 15 amino acids. Looked up from germline, CDR1 is SGDLS and CDR2 is YYNGEE. CDR3 loop: CASSVDGLAVYEQYF. CDR3 sequence (DNA): TGTGCCAGCAGCGTAGATGGACTAGCGGTCTACGAGCAGTACTTC.

This clonotype was seen many times. This chain uses TRBV7-2 with TRBJ2-7; a weak D match, TRBD1 (5 bases). Germline CDR1 is SGHTA and CDR2 is FQGNSA. With 1 base removed from V and 2 bases from J, the gap between germline ends came to 9 bases. CDR3 length equals 14 residues. CDR3 region: CASSLEGWTYEQYF. The CDR3 DNA sequence: TGTGCCAGCAGCTTAGAGGGGTGGACCTACGAGCAGTACTTC.

This clonotype came up once. One base away lies a much larger clone, so this may be a sequencing read error. This rearrangement joins TRBV20-1 to TRBJ2-7; D unclear. V lost 2 bases, J lost 6 bases, and 8 bases lay in between. Germline CDR1 reads DFQATT; CDR2 reads SNEGSKA (reference sequence). The CDR3 consists of 11 residues. For the CDR3, the DNA is TGCAGTGCTAGATCCGGATGCGAGCAGTACTTC. Its translation is CSARSGCEQYF.

The CDR3, as DNA: TGTGCCAGCAGCTACGGACAGGGTAACACTGAAGCTTTCTTT. It yields the protein CASSYGQGNTEAFF. The V call is TRBV9, the J call TRBJ1-1, with 8 bases matching TRBD1. The CDR3 runs to 14 residues. CDR1 is SGDLS and CDR2 is YYNGEE in the germline V gene. The junction had 4 bases not matched to a gene; V was cut back by 4 bases and J by 2 bases.

This clonotype has a count of ten or more. The chain carries TRBV9 and TRBJ1-2; D possibly corresponds to TRBD1 (6 bases). Germline values: CDR1 SGDLS, CDR2 YYNGEE. The CDR3 is made up of 13 amino acids. The V end lost 7 bases, the J end lost 3 bases, and 13 bases lay between the germline ends. The CDR3 sequence is CASAPGVYYGYTF. The CDR3 DNA is TGTGCCAGCGCTCCAGGGGTCTACTATGGCTACACCTTC.

The J gene is TRBJ1-2, the V gene TRBV5-4; D unresolved. V lost 0 bases and J 8 bases, leaving 11 bases between the germline ends. Germline-derived CDR1 and CDR2 are SGHNT and YYREEE (reference sequence). The CDR3 is made up of 13 amino acids. CDR3 sequence: CASSLASRLGYTF. CDR3 nucleotide sequence: TGTGCCAGCAGCTTGGCCTCCAGGTTAGGCTACACCTTC.

A note on this clonotype: A read error is possible here, since a much larger clone lies one base away. The chain couples TRBV20-1 to TRBJ2-1; D remains ambiguous. The V gene's germline CDR1 is DFQATT and CDR2 SNEGSKA (reference sequence). The CDR3 is 12 residues long. DNA of the CDR3: TGCAGTGCTACAGACAATTACAATGTGCAGTTCTTC. It encodes CSATDNYNVQFF.

The chain recombines TRBV6-2 or TRBV6-3 with TRBJ2-7; 11 bases match TRBD2. The V and J ends lost 11 bases and 4 bases, in that order; junction bases with no gene match: 7. The CDR3 is made up of 13 amino acids. Looked up from germline, CDR1 is MNHEY and CDR2 is SVGEGT. CDR3 protein: CAGRGLAGYEQYF. The CDR3 bases are TGTGCCGGCCGCGGACTAGCGGGTTACGAGCAGTACTTC.

Ten or more counts support this clonotype. This sequence joins TRBV20-1 and TRBJ1-2; unclear D gene. Germline loops: CDR1 DFQATT, CDR2 SNEGSKA (reference sequence). The CDR3 loop spans 11 amino acids. Trimming pared 5 bases from V and 6 bases from J, leaving 10 bases between. CDR3 sequence: CSASGWDGYTF. CDR3 nucleotide sequence: TGCAGTGCTTCTGGGTGGGATGGCTACACCTTC.

This clonotype was recorded at least ten times. The V and J genes are TRBV5-1 and TRBJ2-2; the D is unclear. The length of the CDR3 is 15 residues. Germline CDR1 is SGHRS and CDR2 is YFSETQ. V dropped 4 bases and J dropped 4 bases, with 14 bases sitting between them. The CDR3 is CASSLDFVSTGELFF. CDR3 DNA sequence: TGCGCCAGCAGCCTCGACTTTGTTAGCACCGGGGAGCTGTTTTTT.

This clonotype was observed a handful of times. J is TRBJ2-7 and V is TRBV5-8; no reliable D call. V was pared by 4 bases and J by 7 bases, with 15 bases between. This CDR3 has 13 amino acids. In germline, CDR1 is SGHTS, CDR2 YDEGEE. The CDR3 region has the DNA TGTGCCAGCAGCGCTCTAGTGTCGCAAGAGCAGTACTTC. The encoded protein is CASSALVSQEQYF.

This clonotype was counted ten times or more. The J gene is TRBJ2-5, the V gene TRBV7-2; no clear D. The CDR3 totals 16 residues. Trimming took off 2 bases at V and 2 bases at J, with 15 bases between the two ends. CDR1 is SGHTA, CDR2 FQGNSA, per germline. The CDR3 region is CASSLNVRLSQETQYF. The CDR3 bases are TGTGCCAGCAGCTTAAACGTAAGACTCTCTCAAGAGACCCAGTACTTC.

This clonotype was detected many times. This rearrangement joins TRBV12-3 or TRBV12-4 to TRBJ2-7; 7 bases align to TRBD2. Trimming at V came to 7 bases and at J to 0 bases, leaving 15 bases not matched to a gene. This CDR3 comprises 17 residues. CDR3 sequence reads: CASTFGLGGGSSYEQYF. The CDR3 DNA sequence: TGTGCCAGCACCTTTGGGTTGGGCGGCGGGAGCTCCTACGAGCAGTACTTC.

This clonotype was detected many times. The chain links TRBV10-2 to TRBJ2-1; no definite D call. V dropped 7 bases and J dropped 5 bases, with 18 bases sitting between them. CDR1 WSHSY and CDR2 SAAADI come from the germline V gene. This CDR3 region has 15 residues. CDR3 nucleotides: TGCGCCAGCAACGAGATAGTCTCAGCCAACAATGAGCAGTTCTTC. Its translation is CASNEIVSANNEQFF.

This clonotype was picked up many times. The chain uses TRBV11-2 and TRBJ2-7, with unresolved D. The CDR3 is 12 amino acids. CDR1 is SGHAT, CDR2 FQNNGV, per germline. V lost 0 bases and J lost 6, with 6 bases in between. The DNA of the CDR3 is TGTGCCAGCAGCTTAGATTTTCTCGAGCAGTACTTC. Its translation: CASSLDFLEQYF.

Ten or more counts support this clonotype. The gene calls are TRBV5-4 and TRBJ2-2; 13 nucleotides match TRBD2. Germline CDR1 is SGHNT and CDR2 is YYREEE (reference sequence). The CDR3 runs 16 residues. V lost 4 bases, J lost 3 bases, and 3 bases stayed unmatched. The CDR3 DNA sequence: TGTGCCAGCAGCACCGGACTAGCGGGAGACACCGGGGAGCTGTTTTTT. Encoded protein: CASSTGLAGDTGELFF.